The clone carrying this T cell receptor (beta chain) was detected a few times. The antigen is unknown. The germline CDR1 and CDR2 sequences are SGHVS and FQNEAQ. Deletions cut 5 bases from V and 8 bases from J, with 24 bases between. The CDR3 contains 16 residues. Constant-segment primers served in 5'RACE that generated TCR alpha and TCR beta cDNA libraries bearing sample barcodes and UMIs. TCRdb passed the 5' RACE reads through MiXCR, listing each CDR3 protein once. The data contain about 110,000 distinct CDR3 sequences, over 10% of them seen just once; the ten biggest clones take up roughly 27%. The sample belongs to a study of T-cell memory formation after mild COVID-19. Study results and limitations: Cross-reactive memory appears to have joined, as suggested by some responding clones showing up in pre-infection memory.

The chain links TRBV7-8 to TRBJ2-5; D is perhaps TRBD2 (7 bases). The sample comprised PBMCs or a T cell subset sorted from them (not recorded which). The TCR sequence derives from an adult woman who had mild COVID-19 (a few samples of this study predate the infection). Cell type and time point are not known. In DNA form, the CDR3 reads TGTGCCAGCAGCCCAAGGCGAGGGGGGGCCTGGGGTACCCAGTACTTC. This translates into CASSPRRGGAWGTQYF. Full variable domain (remainder filled in from reference TRBV7-8 and TRBJ2-5): GAGVSQSPRYKVAKRGQDVALRCDPISGHVSLFWYQQALGQGPEFLTYFQNEAQLDKSGLPSDRFFAERPEGSVSTLKIQRTQQEDSAVYLCASSPRRGGAWGTQYFGPGTRLLVL.